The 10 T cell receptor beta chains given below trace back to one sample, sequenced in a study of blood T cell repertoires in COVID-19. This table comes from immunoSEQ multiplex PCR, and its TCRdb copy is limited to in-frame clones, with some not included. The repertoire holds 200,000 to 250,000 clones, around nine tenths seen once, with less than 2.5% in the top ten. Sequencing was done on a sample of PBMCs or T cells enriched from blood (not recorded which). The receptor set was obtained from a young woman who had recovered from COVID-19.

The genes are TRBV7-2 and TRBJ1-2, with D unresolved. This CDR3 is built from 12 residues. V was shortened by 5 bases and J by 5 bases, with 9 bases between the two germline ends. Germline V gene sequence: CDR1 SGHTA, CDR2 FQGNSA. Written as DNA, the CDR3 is TGTGCCAGCAGCCCGGAGGGTTATGGCTACACCTTC. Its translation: CASSPEGYGYTF.

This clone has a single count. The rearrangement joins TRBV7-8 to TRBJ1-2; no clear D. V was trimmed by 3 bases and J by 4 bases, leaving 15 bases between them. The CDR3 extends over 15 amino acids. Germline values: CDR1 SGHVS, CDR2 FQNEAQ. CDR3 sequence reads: CASSLRTADLYGYTF. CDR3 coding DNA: TGTGCCAGCAGCTTGAGAACAGCGGATCTCTATGGCTACACCTTC.

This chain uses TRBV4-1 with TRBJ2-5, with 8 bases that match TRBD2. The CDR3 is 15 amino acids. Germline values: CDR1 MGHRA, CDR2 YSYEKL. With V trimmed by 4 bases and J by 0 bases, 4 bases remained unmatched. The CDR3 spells CASSLAGMYQETQYF. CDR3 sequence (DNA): TGCGCCAGCAGCCTAGCGGGAATGTACCAAGAGACCCAGTACTTC.

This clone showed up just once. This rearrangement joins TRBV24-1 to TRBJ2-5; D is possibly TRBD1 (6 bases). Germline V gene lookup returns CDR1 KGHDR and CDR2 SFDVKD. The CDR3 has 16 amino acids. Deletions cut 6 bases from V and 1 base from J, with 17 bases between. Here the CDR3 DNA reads TGTGCCACCAGTAAGAGCGGCAGGGGTTCCCAAGAGACCCAGTACTTC. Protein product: CATSKSGRGSQETQYF.

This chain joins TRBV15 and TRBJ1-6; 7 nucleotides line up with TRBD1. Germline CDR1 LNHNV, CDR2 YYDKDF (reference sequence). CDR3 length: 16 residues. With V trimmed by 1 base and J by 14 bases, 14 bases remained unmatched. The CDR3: CATSRGRRGNGVTLHF. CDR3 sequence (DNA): TGTGCCACCAGCAGAGGTCGCAGGGGGAATGGGGTCACCCTCCACTTT.

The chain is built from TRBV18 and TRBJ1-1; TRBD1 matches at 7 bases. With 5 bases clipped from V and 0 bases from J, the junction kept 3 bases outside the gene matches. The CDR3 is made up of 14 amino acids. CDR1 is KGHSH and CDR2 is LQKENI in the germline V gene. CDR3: CASSSGQMNTEAFF. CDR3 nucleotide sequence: TGTGCCAGCTCATCGGGACAGATGAACACTGAAGCTTTCTTT. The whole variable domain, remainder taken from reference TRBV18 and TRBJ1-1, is NAGVMQNPRHLVRRRGQEARLRCSPMKGHSHVYWYRQLPEEGLKFMVYLQKENIIDESGMPKERFSAEFPKEGPSILRIQQVVRGDSAAYFCASSSGQMNTEAFFGQGTRLTVV.

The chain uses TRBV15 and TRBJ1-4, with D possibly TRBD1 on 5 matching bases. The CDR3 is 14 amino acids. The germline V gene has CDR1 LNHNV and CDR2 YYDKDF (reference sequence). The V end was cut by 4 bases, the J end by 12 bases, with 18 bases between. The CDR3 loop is CATSTIDSGSELFF. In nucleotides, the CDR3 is TGTGCCACCAGCACGATCGACTCAGGGTCTGAACTGTTTTTT.

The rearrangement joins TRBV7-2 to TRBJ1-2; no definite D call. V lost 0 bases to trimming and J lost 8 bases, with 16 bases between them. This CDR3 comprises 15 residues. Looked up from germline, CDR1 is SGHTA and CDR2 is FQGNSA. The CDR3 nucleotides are TGTGCCAGCAGCTTAGCGGGAGGGTCTGGCTACGGCTACACCTTC. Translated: CASSLAGGSGYGYTF.

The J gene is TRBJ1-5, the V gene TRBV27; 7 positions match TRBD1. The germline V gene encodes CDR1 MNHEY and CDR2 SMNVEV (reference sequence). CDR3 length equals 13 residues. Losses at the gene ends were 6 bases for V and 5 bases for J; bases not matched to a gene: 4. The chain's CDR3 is CASRTGLDQPQHF. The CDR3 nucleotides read TGTGCCAGCAGGACAGGGCTCGATCAGCCCCAGCATTTT.

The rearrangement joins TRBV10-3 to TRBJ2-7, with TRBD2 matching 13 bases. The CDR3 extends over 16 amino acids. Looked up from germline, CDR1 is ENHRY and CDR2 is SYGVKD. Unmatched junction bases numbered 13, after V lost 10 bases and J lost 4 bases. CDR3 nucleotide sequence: TGTGCCAGGTTAACTAGCGGGAGGGCCCTCCTATACGAGCAGTACTTC. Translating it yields CARLTSGRALLYEQYF.